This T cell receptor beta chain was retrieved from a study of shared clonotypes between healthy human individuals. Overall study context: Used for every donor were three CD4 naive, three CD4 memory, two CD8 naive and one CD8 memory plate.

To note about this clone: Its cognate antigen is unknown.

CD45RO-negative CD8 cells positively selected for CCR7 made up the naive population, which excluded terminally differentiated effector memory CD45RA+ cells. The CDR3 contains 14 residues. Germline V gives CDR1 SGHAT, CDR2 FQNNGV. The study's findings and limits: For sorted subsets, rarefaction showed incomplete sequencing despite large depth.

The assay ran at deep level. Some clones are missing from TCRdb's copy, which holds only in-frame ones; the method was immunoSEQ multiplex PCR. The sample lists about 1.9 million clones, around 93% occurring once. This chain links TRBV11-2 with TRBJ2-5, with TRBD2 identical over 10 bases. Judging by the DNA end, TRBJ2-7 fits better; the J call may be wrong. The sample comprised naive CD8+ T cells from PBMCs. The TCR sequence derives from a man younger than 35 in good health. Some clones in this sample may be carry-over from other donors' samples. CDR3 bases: TGTGCCAGCAGCGAGGTAGCGGGAGGCTACGAGCAGTACTTC. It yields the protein CASSEVAGGYEQYF.